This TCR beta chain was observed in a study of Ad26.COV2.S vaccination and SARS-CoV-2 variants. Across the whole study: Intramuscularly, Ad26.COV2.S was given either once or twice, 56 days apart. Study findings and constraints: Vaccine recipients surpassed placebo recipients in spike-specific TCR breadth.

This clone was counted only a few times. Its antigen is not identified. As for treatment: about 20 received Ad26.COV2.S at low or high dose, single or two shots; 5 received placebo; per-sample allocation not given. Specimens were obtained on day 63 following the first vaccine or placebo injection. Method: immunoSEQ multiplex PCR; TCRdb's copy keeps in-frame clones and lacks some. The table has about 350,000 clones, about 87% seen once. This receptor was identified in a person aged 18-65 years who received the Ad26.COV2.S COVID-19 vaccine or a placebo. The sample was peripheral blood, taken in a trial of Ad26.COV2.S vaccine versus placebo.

CDR3 DNA sequence: TGTGCCAGCAGTTACGGGACAGGATCAGCTAACTATGGCTACACCTTC. Its translation is CASSYGTGSANYGYTF. The chain links TRBV6-5 to TRBJ1-2, with 8 nucleotides matching TRBD1. This CDR3 contains 16 residues. Germline trimming cut 2 bases from V and 0 bases from J; bases unmatched to any gene: 5. Germline V CDR1 and CDR2: MNHEY, SVGAGI.